These T cell receptor beta chains were read from a single sample in a study of neurological immune-mediated disorders. TCRdb reprocessed the 5' RACE reads with MiXCR, giving one entry per CDR3 protein. The sample records 50,000 or so distinct CDR3 sequences, less than 4.5% being singletons. The sample comprised PBMCs. Receptor source: a young man with multiple sclerosis. CDR3s include the opening cysteine and the closing phenylalanine or tryptophan. Fields, in order: D gene, CDR3 length, J gene, clone size, V gene, CDR3 protein, CDR3 DNA. The D gene is left open where the match is weak. Clone size is not always given. Where it is, it says once, few, many or a class for expanded clones.

D: TRBD1; length: 17; J: TRBJ1-6; size: many; V: TRBV20-1; CDR3: CSAYDRDKSSYNSPLHF; DNA: TGCAGTGCTTACGACAGGGACAAGAGCTCCTATAATTCACCCCTCCACTTT
D: .; length: 14; J: TRBJ2-5; size: many; V: TRBV20-1; CDR3: CSARDLTGQETQYF; DNA: TGCAGTGCTAGAGACTTGACGGGACAAGAGACCCAGTACTTC
D: TRBD2; length: 13; J: TRBJ2-1; size: many; V: TRBV12-3/TRBV12-4; CDR3: CASNVGGAEEQFF; DNA: TGTGCCAGCAATGTCGGGGGGGCCGAGGAGCAGTTCTTC
D: TRBD2; length: 15; J: TRBJ2-3; size: many; V: TRBV10-3; CDR3: CAISVGTRLTDTQYF; DNA: TGTGCCATCAGCGTAGGGACTAGGCTCACAGATACGCAGTATTTT
D: .; length: 11; J: TRBJ2-1; size: .; V: TRBV20-1; CDR3: CSAWDYNEQFF; DNA: TGCAGTGCTTGGGATTACAATGAGCAGTTCTTC
D: .; length: 15; J: TRBJ1-1; size: many; V: TRBV10-3; CDR3: CAISALGRGGTEAFF; DNA: TGTGCCATCAGTGCCCTTGGGCGCGGAGGGACTGAAGCTTTCTTT
D: .; length: 17; J: TRBJ1-3; size: many; V: TRBV3-1; CDR3: CASSQDWGRLSGNTIYF; DNA: TGTGCCAGCAGCCAAGATTGGGGACGCCTCTCTGGAAACACCATATATTTT
D: TRBD1; length: 15; J: TRBJ1-2; size: many; V: TRBV12-3/TRBV12-4; CDR3: CASSRNTGGGYGYTF; DNA: TGTGCCAGCAGCCGGAATACAGGGGGCGGCTATGGCTACACCTTC
D: .; length: 15; J: TRBJ2-7; size: many; V: TRBV5-6; CDR3: CASTLVARAAYEQYF; DNA: TGTGCCAGCACCCTCGTTGCGCGGGCGGCTTACGAGCAGTACTTC
D: .; length: 13; J: TRBJ2-3; size: many; V: TRBV20-1; CDR3: CSARDMDKDTQYF; DNA: TGCAGTGCTAGAGATATGGATAAGGATACGCAGTATTTT
D: .; length: 17; J: TRBJ2-1; size: many; V: TRBV5-1; CDR3: CASSPEPDSLGNNEQFF; DNA: TGCGCCAGCAGCCCTGAACCTGACAGTCTAGGAAACAATGAGCAGTTCTTC
D: .; length: 16; J: TRBJ2-2; size: many; V: TRBV28; CDR3: CASSLGWRGFGGELFF; DNA: TGTGCCAGCAGTTTGGGCTGGCGGGGCTTCGGCGGGGAGCTGTTTTTT
D: .; length: 15; J: TRBJ2-3; size: many; V: TRBV9; CDR3: CASSETPAPTDTQYF; DNA: TGTGCCTCCAGCGAGACTCCTGCCCCAACAGATACGCAGTATTTT
D: TRBD1; length: 15; J: TRBJ2-3; size: many; V: TRBV5-1; CDR3: CASSQQGAWGDTQYF; DNA: TGCGCCAGCAGCCAACAGGGGGCTTGGGGAGATACGCAGTATTTT
D: .; length: 15; J: TRBJ1-4; size: many; V: TRBV5-5; CDR3: CASSLAGVEGEKLFF; DNA: TGTGCCAGCAGCTTGGCCGGGGTGGAGGGCGAAAAACTGTTTTTT
D: TRBD2; length: 17; J: TRBJ2-1; size: many; V: TRBV7-9; CDR3: CASRPKLAGGLTHEQFF; DNA: TGTGCCAGCCGACCGAAGCTAGCGGGGGGCCTCACTCATGAGCAGTTCTTC
D: .; length: 14; J: TRBJ2-4; size: many; V: TRBV20-1; CDR3: CSARTPRNKNIQYF; DNA: TGCAGTGCTAGGACGCCGAGGAATAAAAACATTCAGTACTTC
D: .; length: 13; J: TRBJ1-1; size: many; V: TRBV29-1; CDR3: CSVGYRVDTEAFF; DNA: TGCAGCGTTGGCTACAGGGTGGACACTGAAGCTTTCTTT
D: .; length: 12; J: TRBJ1-1; size: many; V: TRBV20-1; CDR3: CSASQVNTEAFF; DNA: TGCAGTGCTAGTCAGGTAAACACTGAAGCTTTCTTT
D: .; length: 17; J: TRBJ1-4; size: many; V: TRBV5-5; CDR3: CASSFNYQAAPNEKLFF; DNA: TGTGCCAGCAGCTTTAATTACCAGGCAGCTCCTAATGAAAAACTGTTTTTT
D: TRBD2; length: 14; J: TRBJ2-3; size: many; V: TRBV28; CDR3: CASSMGGPTDTQYF; DNA: TGTGCCAGCAGCATGGGAGGGCCGACAGATACGCAGTATTTT
D: TRBD2; length: 15; J: TRBJ2-5; size: many; V: TRBV20-1; CDR3: CSASSLAGRQETQYF; DNA: TGCAGTGCTAGTAGTCTAGCGGGGCGACAAGAGACCCAGTACTTC
D: .; length: 13; J: TRBJ1-1; size: many; V: TRBV27; CDR3: CASSLGGVTEAFF; DNA: TGTGCCAGCAGCCTAGGGGGTGTGACTGAAGCTTTCTTT
D: TRBD1; length: 16; J: TRBJ2-1; size: many; V: TRBV7-6; CDR3: CASSPLWTGDYNEQFF; DNA: TGTGCCAGCAGCCCGCTCTGGACAGGGGACTACAATGAGCAGTTCTTC
D: .; length: 14; J: TRBJ2-3; size: many; V: TRBV7-9; CDR3: CASSLNSYGDTQYF; DNA: TGTGCCAGCAGCTTAAATTCTTACGGAGATACGCAGTATTTT
D: .; length: 14; J: TRBJ2-5; size: many; V: TRBV18; CDR3: CASSPGRRVETQYF; DNA: TGTGCCAGCTCCCCCGGACGCAGAGTAGAGACCCAGTACTTC
D: TRBD1; length: 15; J: TRBJ1-5; size: many; V: TRBV29-1; CDR3: CSVGVTGGPNQPQHF; DNA: TGCAGCGTTGGGGTAACAGGGGGCCCCAATCAGCCCCAGCATTTT
D: .; length: 15; J: TRBJ2-1; size: many; V: TRBV9; CDR3: CASSDPGYLASEQFF; DNA: TGTGCCAGCAGCGACCCGGGGTATTTGGCCAGTGAGCAGTTCTTC
D: .; length: 15; J: TRBJ2-7; size: many; V: TRBV20-1; CDR3: CSARDPQGSPYEQYF; DNA: TGCAGTGCTAGAGATCCACAGGGATCCCCCTACGAGCAGTACTTC
D: .; length: 14; J: TRBJ2-3; size: .; V: TRBV6-4; CDR3: CASSVGGSTDTQYF; DNA: TGTGCCAGCAGTGTTGGGGGGAGCACAGATACGCAGTATTTT
D: .; length: 14; J: TRBJ2-1; size: many; V: TRBV6-5; CDR3: CASSYSTAYNEQFF; DNA: TGTGCCAGCAGTTACTCTACTGCCTACAATGAGCAGTTCTTC
D: TRBD1; length: 18; J: TRBJ2-7; size: many; V: TRBV14; CDR3: CASSSPYWTGRTNYEQYF; DNA: TGTGCCAGCAGCAGCCCCTATTGGACAGGCCGGACGAACTACGAGCAGTACTTC
D: .; length: 13; J: TRBJ1-5; size: many; V: TRBV5-1; CDR3: CASSSHRVQPQHF; DNA: TGCGCCAGCAGCTCCCACAGGGTTCAGCCCCAGCATTTT
D: .; length: 14; J: TRBJ1-1; size: many; V: TRBV20-1; CDR3: CSAPRAPADTEAFF; DNA: TGCAGTGCTCCCAGGGCCCCGGCGGACACTGAAGCTTTCTTT
D: .; length: 16; J: TRBJ1-3; size: many; V: TRBV25-1; CDR3: CASSGLTRLSGNTIYF; DNA: TGTGCCAGCAGTGGCCTGACACGGCTCTCTGGAAACACCATATATTTT
D: TRBD1; length: 15; J: TRBJ2-5; size: many; V: TRBV12-3/TRBV12-4; CDR3: CASRHETGAPETQYF; DNA: TGTGCCAGCAGGCACGAAACAGGGGCCCCAGAGACCCAGTACTTC
D: .; length: 14; J: TRBJ2-6; size: many; V: TRBV5-1; CDR3: CASSITAGANVLTF; DNA: TGCGCCAGCAGTATAACGGCTGGGGCCAACGTCCTGACTTTC
D: .; length: 13; J: TRBJ1-2; size: .; V: TRBV5-5; CDR3: CASSSYGDYGYTF; DNA: TGTGCCAGCAGCTCTTACGGGGACTATGGCTACACCTTC
D: .; length: 14; J: TRBJ1-6; size: many; V: TRBV5-5; CDR3: CASRSDGINSPLHF; DNA: TGTGCCAGCAGATCTGACGGTATCAATTCACCCCTCCACTTT
D: .; length: 16; J: TRBJ1-2; size: many; V: TRBV5-1; CDR3: CASSLASGRLSYGYTF; DNA: TGCGCCAGCAGCTTGGCCTCAGGGAGACTCTCCTATGGCTACACCTTC
D: .; length: 13; J: TRBJ2-7; size: many; V: TRBV5-4; CDR3: CASSGDWTDEQYF; DNA: TGTGCCAGCAGCGGAGACTGGACAGACGAGCAGTACTTC
D: TRBD1; length: 15; J: TRBJ1-5; size: many; V: TRBV5-1; CDR3: CASSKTGGTNQPQHF; DNA: TGCGCCAGCAGCAAGACAGGGGGAACAAATCAGCCCCAGCATTTT
D: .; length: 12; J: TRBJ1-6; size: many; V: TRBV27; CDR3: CASSFKGGPLHF; DNA: TGTGCCAGCAGTTTTAAGGGAGGACCCCTCCACTTT
D: .; length: 12; J: TRBJ2-5; size: many; V: TRBV28; CDR3: CASTTGRKTQYF; DNA: TGTGCCAGCACCACGGGGAGGAAGACCCAGTACTTC
D: .; length: 12; J: TRBJ2-1; size: many; V: TRBV12-3/TRBV12-4; CDR3: CASSFGKNEQFF; DNA: TGTGCCAGCAGTTTTGGGAAGAATGAGCAGTTCTTC
D: .; length: 14; J: TRBJ2-3; size: many; V: TRBV24-1; CDR3: CATSDHGQTDTQYF; DNA: TGTGCCACCAGTGACCACGGACAGACAGATACGCAGTATTTT
D: .; length: 11; J: TRBJ2-7; size: many; V: TRBV20-1; CDR3: CSAKLGGQQYF; DNA: TGCAGTGCCAAGCTCGGGGGCCAGCAGTACTTC
D: TRBD2; length: 14; J: TRBJ2-7; size: many; V: TRBV20-1; CDR3: CSGGGGTHPYEQYF; DNA: TGCAGTGGTGGCGGGGGGACCCATCCTTACGAGCAGTACTTC
D: .; length: 16; J: TRBJ2-7; size: many; V: TRBV20-1; CDR3: CSAREDAGLYTYEQYF; DNA: TGCAGTGCTAGAGAGGACGCGGGACTTTATACCTACGAGCAGTACTTC
D: .; length: 15; J: TRBJ2-5; size: medium-sized; V: TRBV20-1; CDR3: CSARVPSGGVGTQYF; DNA: TGCAGTGCTAGAGTTCCGTCGGGCGGGGTCGGGACCCAGTACTTC
D: TRBD1; length: 14; J: TRBJ2-3; size: many; V: TRBV7-3; CDR3: CASSGGQGTDTQYF; DNA: TGTGCCAGCAGCGGGGGACAGGGCACAGATACGCAGTATTTT
D: .; length: 16; J: TRBJ2-5; size: many; V: TRBV5-1; CDR3: CASSLDGTWSQETQYF; DNA: TGCGCCAGCAGCTTGGATGGGACGTGGAGCCAAGAGACCCAGTACTTC
D: .; length: 17; J: TRBJ2-6; size: many; V: TRBV2; CDR3: CASRPRLTGSGANVLTF; DNA: TGTGCCAGCAGACCCCGTTTAACAGGCTCTGGGGCCAACGTCCTGACTTTC
D: .; length: 15; J: TRBJ2-1; size: .; V: TRBV7-3; CDR3: CASSRSGSSVNEQFF; DNA: TGTGCCAGCAGCCGAAGCGGTTCCTCCGTCAATGAGCAGTTCTTC
D: .; length: 13; J: TRBJ1-2; size: many; V: TRBV14; CDR3: CASSQVGSYGYTF; DNA: TGTGCCAGCAGCCAAGTCGGGTCCTATGGCTACACCTTC
D: TRBD1; length: 16; J: TRBJ1-1; size: many; V: TRBV5-1; CDR3: CASSWRTGRMNTEAFF; DNA: TGCGCCAGCAGCTGGAGGACAGGCAGAATGAACACTGAAGCTTTCTTT
D: TRBD1; length: 17; J: TRBJ1-2; size: many; V: TRBV29-1; CDR3: CSVEDRFRTGANYGYTF; DNA: TGCAGCGTTGAAGATCGCTTTCGGACAGGGGCTAACTATGGCTACACCTTC
D: .; length: 13; J: TRBJ1-5; size: many; V: TRBV29-1; CDR3: CSVATGNFQPQNF; DNA: .
D: TRBD1; length: 14; J: TRBJ1-1; size: many; V: TRBV7-3; CDR3: CASSYDRESSEAFF; DNA: TGTGCCAGCAGCTACGACAGGGAAAGTTCTGAAGCTTTCTTT